Below are 28 T cell receptor beta chains sequenced from a single sample in a study of T cells in Graves' hyperthyroidism and ophthalmopathy. Amplification of TCR beta CDR3 regions was performed using RNA transcripts as template. RT-PCR in the first round (using the HTBI primer set) targeted the TCR CDR3. TCRdb independently ran MiXCR on the multiplex PCR reads; one entry per CDR3 protein. Of fewer than 650,000 distinct CDR3 sequences listed, 12% to 15% were seen once; the top ten hold 14%. The specimen sequenced was blood. The receptors derive from a woman between 40 and 55 years old with Graves' hyperthyroidism.

This clonotype occurred many times. The chain joins TRBV30 to TRBJ1-1; possible D gene TRBD1, 6 bases. The V and J ends lost 2 bases and 4 bases respectively, with 17 bases between them. The CDR3 has 15 residues. Germline V gene data show CDR1 as GTSNPN and CDR2 as SVGIG (reference sequence). CDR3 coding DNA: TGTGCCTGGAGTCCGGATACAGGGAGGCCCACTGAAGCTTTCTTT. Translating it yields CAWSPDTGRPTEAFF.

The CDR3 here is CSARAILATQHNEQFF. In DNA, the CDR3 is TGCAGTGCTAGAGCCATTCTAGCCACTCAGCACAATGAGCAGTTCTTC. The chain recombines TRBV20-1 with TRBJ2-1; D is perhaps TRBD2 (5 bases). This CDR3 is built from 16 residues. Trimming took off 1 base at V and 5 bases at J, with 18 bases between the two ends. The germline gives CDR1 DFQATT, CDR2 SNEGSKA (reference sequence).

The table lists this clonotype with a few counts. The V and J genes are TRBV6-1 and TRBJ1-6, with TRBD1 as a possible D gene (5 bases). Per the germline V gene, CDR1 is MNHNS and CDR2 is SASEGT. This CDR3 region has 14 residues. The V and J ends lost 7 bases and 10 bases respectively, with 17 bases between them. This chain's CDR3 is CASKRVRVNSPLHF. The CDR3 DNA is TGTGCCAGCAAACGGGTCAGGGTGAACTCACCCCTCCACTTT.

This clonotype showed up many times. This CDR3 is CASSLRDTQYF. Written as DNA, the CDR3 is TGTGCCAGCAGCTTGAGAGATACGCAGTATTTT. The chain employs TRBV12-3 or TRBV12-4 and TRBJ2-3, with D unresolved. The V end lost 6 bases, the J end lost 5 bases, and 6 bases lay between the germline ends. This CDR3 region has 11 residues.

At least ten counts were recorded for this clonotype. The chain is built from TRBV18 and TRBJ2-7; either TRBD1 or TRBD2 may supply D (5 bases each). This CDR3 has 14 residues. The V gene lost 2 bases and the J gene lost 6 bases, with 14 bases spanning the gap. Germline V gene sequence: CDR1 KGHSH, CDR2 LQKENI. DNA of the CDR3: TGTGCCAGCTCACCAATGGCAGGGACGGCCGAGCAGTACTTC. Protein sequence: CASSPMAGTAEQYF.

There are many counts of this clonotype. The rearrangement links TRBV2 to TRBJ1-6, with a weak D call TRBD1 (5 bases). The CDR3 spans 13 residues. Germline CDR1 is SNHLY and CDR2 is FYNNEI. V was trimmed by 7 bases and J by 7 bases, leaving 11 bases between them. The chain's CDR3 is CASKGPGNSPLHF. CDR3 coding DNA: TGTGCCAGCAAGGGACCGGGGAATTCACCCCTCCACTTT.

In this sample, this clonotype turned up a few times. The chain has TRBV20-1 and TRBJ1-2; 9 nucleotides agree with TRBD1. The CDR3 is 15 amino acids. V lost 0 bases, J lost 2 bases, and 4 bases stayed unmatched. From germline, CDR1 is DFQATT and CDR2 SNEGSKA (reference sequence). CDR3 in DNA: TGCAGTGCTAGAGATAGTACAGGGGGCAACTATGGCTACACCTTC. It translates to CSARDSTGGNYGYTF.

In its sample, this clonotype was seen a few times. The J gene is TRBJ2-3, the V gene TRBV7-2; 7 nucleotides align to TRBD1. The ends lost 1 base at V and 5 bases at J; junction bases unmatched: 6. Germline V gene data show CDR1 as SGHTA and CDR2 as FQGNSA. This CDR3 spans 15 amino acids. CDR3 in DNA: TGTGCCAGCAGCTTAGAGGGGGCGCAGGGAGATACGCAGTATTTT. It encodes CASSLEGAQGDTQYF.

The genes are TRBV20-1 and TRBJ2-1; 16 bases are a match to TRBD2. Germline trimming cut 4 bases from V and 9 bases from J; bases unmatched to any gene: 12. Per the germline V gene, CDR1 is DFQATT and CDR2 is SNEGSKA (reference sequence). CDR3 size: 17 residues. Here the CDR3 DNA reads TGCAGTGCTAACGTGGGACTAGCGGGAGGGCCTTTCGGTGAGCAGTTCTTC. It translates to CSANVGLAGGPFGEQFF.

This clonotype was seen repeatedly, ten times or more. The chain is built from TRBV29-1 and TRBJ2-7, with D perhaps assigned TRBD1 or TRBD2 (5 bases each). The CDR3 is made up of 13 amino acids. Per the germline V gene, CDR1 is SQVTM and CDR2 is ANQGSEA. V lost 1 base, J lost 1 base, and 8 bases lay in between. The CDR3 reads CSVEGDGSYEQYF. In DNA form, the CDR3 reads TGCAGCGTTGAAGGGGACGGGTCCTACGAGCAGTACTTC.

This clonotype appeared a few times. The chain links TRBV6-1 to TRBJ1-1; D gene unclear. CDR3 length equals 11 residues. V was pared by 6 bases and J by 10 bases, with 12 bases between. Germline lookup yields CDR1 MNHNS and CDR2 SASEGT. CDR3 residues: CASRIDSGAFF. As DNA, the CDR3 is TGTGCCAGCAGAATCGACTCCGGAGCTTTCTTT.

This clonotype was seen at least ten times. This chain joins TRBV3-1 and TRBJ1-1, with 7 bases matching TRBD1. This CDR3 contains 15 residues. The germline V gene encodes CDR1 LGHDT and CDR2 YNNKEL (reference sequence). J was trimmed by 2 bases and V by 5 bases; bases with no gene match: 8. CDR3 nucleotides: TGTGCCAGCAGCATCCGACAGGGAAGTAACACTGAAGCTTTCTTT. Its translation is CASSIRQGSNTEAFF.

This clonotype has a count of ten or more. V and J are TRBV28 and TRBJ1-1, with TRBD1 as a possible D gene (5 bases). This CDR3 spans 18 amino acids. The V gene's germline CDR1 is MDHEN and CDR2 SYDVKM. V was trimmed by 0 bases and J by 6 bases, leaving 23 bases between them. DNA for the CDR3: TGTGCCAGCAGTTTATGGGGGGTCGGAGGACCCATGGGCGCTGAAGCTTTCTTT. Residues: CASSLWGVGGPMGAEAFF.

This chain uses TRBV7-9 with TRBJ2-3; D not certain. Trimming shortened V by 8 bases and J by 2 bases, and 2 bases separated the two germline ends. The CDR3 length is 10 residues. Germline CDR1 and CDR2: SEHNR and FQNEAQ (reference sequence). The CDR3 nucleotides read TGTGCCAGCTTCACAGATACGCAGTATTTT. This encodes CASFTDTQYF.

This clonotype occurred many times. CDR3 DNA sequence: TGTGCCAGCAGTTCGGTCGCAGGGACTGAAGCTTTCTTT. Protein product: CASSSVAGTEAFF. The chain joins TRBV12-3 or TRBV12-4 to TRBJ1-1; tentative D call: TRBD1 (5 bases). The CDR3 contains 13 residues. V gave up 4 bases and J gave up 5 bases, with 11 bases separating them.

This clonotype was detected a few times. The CDR3 DNA reads TGTGCCAGCAAGATGGGCGGGAGTGGCTACACCTTC. The encoded protein is CASKMGGSGYTF. The genes are TRBV2 and TRBJ1-2; D gene unclear. The germline gives CDR1 SNHLY, CDR2 FYNNEI. The CDR3 extends over 12 amino acids. Trimming removed 7 bases at V and 7 bases at J, with 13 bases between.

This CDR3 reads CATSREEGPQHF. The CDR3 DNA is TGTGCCACCAGCAGAGAGGAAGGGCCCCAGCATTTT. This chain links TRBV15 with TRBJ1-5; unclear D gene. The CDR3 is 12 residues long. Germline lookup yields CDR1 LNHNV and CDR2 YYDKDF (reference sequence). V was pared by 0 bases and J by 9 bases, with 6 bases between.

The chain carries TRBV7-2 and TRBJ1-5; 9 bases line up with TRBD1. V lost 0 bases, J lost 3 bases, and 3 bases stayed unmatched. CDR1 and CDR2 (germline): SGHTA, FQGNSA. The length of the CDR3 is 16 residues. The CDR3 sequence: CASSLAGQGYNQPQHF. The CDR3 DNA sequence: TGTGCCAGCAGCTTAGCGGGACAGGGTTACAATCAGCCCCAGCATTTT.

V and J are TRBV5-4 and TRBJ2-1; TRBD2 agrees at 12 bases. The V segment lost 4 bases and the J segment 8 bases; nucleotides outside the gene matches: 10. The CDR3 has 16 residues. The V gene's germline CDR1 is SGHNT and CDR2 YYREEE (reference sequence). CDR3 residues: CASSPRTSGETHEQFF. CDR3 nucleotide sequence: TGTGCCAGCAGCCCTCGGACTAGCGGGGAGACCCATGAGCAGTTCTTC.

Many counts were recorded for this clonotype. This rearrangement joins TRBV6-1 to TRBJ2-2; TRBD1 matches at 7 bases. Germline V gene data show CDR1 as MNHNS and CDR2 as SASEGT. Trimming cost V 5 bases and J 6 bases; bases outside gene matches: 6. CDR3 length: 14 residues. CDR3 nucleotide sequence: TGTGCCAGCAGTTTACGGCAGGGGGCCGGGGAGCTGTTTTTT. This sequence encodes CASSLRQGAGELFF.

This clonotype was detected many times. The chain links TRBV20-1 to TRBJ1-6; unclear D gene. The CDR3 totals 10 residues. The V gene's germline CDR1 is DFQATT and CDR2 SNEGSKA (reference sequence). V was shortened by 5 bases and J by 9 bases, with 5 bases between the two germline ends. CDR3 region: CSAPGSPLHF. In nucleotides, the CDR3 is TGCAGTGCTCCCGGTTCACCCCTCCACTTT.

The chain couples TRBV12-3 or TRBV12-4 to TRBJ2-7, with D uncertain. This CDR3 spans 16 amino acids. V was shortened by 7 bases and J by 2 bases, with 21 bases between the two germline ends. Here the CDR3 reads CASNFSLAVGTYEQYF. As DNA, the CDR3 is TGTGCCAGCAATTTTTCCCTCGCTGTGGGGACCTACGAGCAGTACTTC.

This clonotype was observed at least ten times. This sequence joins TRBV3-1 and TRBJ2-7; 8 positions match TRBD1. V shed 4 bases and J 0 bases; nucleotides not matched to a gene: 8. CDR3 size: 16 residues. The V gene's germline CDR1 is LGHDT and CDR2 YNNKEL (reference sequence). For the CDR3, the DNA is TGTGCCAGCAGCCTCATGCCAGGGACAGGCTCCTACGAGCAGTACTTC. It translates to CASSLMPGTGSYEQYF.

This clonotype was seen only a few times. The J gene is TRBJ1-4, the V gene TRBV5-6; 9 nucleotides line up with TRBD1. Germline loops: CDR1 SGHDT, CDR2 YYEEEE. Trimming cost V 3 bases and J 4 bases; bases outside gene matches: 4. The CDR3 extends over 15 amino acids. The CDR3 spells CASSSLTGGNEKLFF. In DNA form, the CDR3 reads TGTGCCAGCAGCTCGTTGACAGGGGGTAATGAAAAACTGTTTTTT.

This clonotype was seen at least ten times. The chain uses TRBV5-1 and TRBJ2-1; 7 positions agree with TRBD1. The CDR3 is made up of 16 amino acids. Trimming took 0 bases from V and 4 from J; bases not matched to a gene: 7. CDR1 is SGHRS and CDR2 is YFSETQ in the germline V gene. CDR3: CASSLVGQNTYNEQFF. For the CDR3, the DNA is TGCGCCAGCAGCTTGGTGGGACAGAACACTTACAATGAGCAGTTCTTC.

This clonotype was recorded many times. The chain couples TRBV7-3 to TRBJ2-1; TRBD2 agrees at 10 bases. From germline, CDR1 is SGHTA and CDR2 FQGTGA. V was pared by 5 bases and J by 7 bases, with 11 bases of the junction left unmatched. The CDR3 totals 16 residues. As DNA, the CDR3 is TGTGCCAGCAGCCCCGCCGGGACTAGCGCCCTGAATGAGCAGTTCTTC. It is translated as CASSPAGTSALNEQFF. The full variable domain, in which reference TRBV7-3 and TRBJ2-1 provide the parts outside the CDR3, is GAGVSQTPSNKVTEKGKYVELRCDPISGHTALYWYRQSLGQGPEFLIYFQGTGAADDSGLPNDRFFAVRPEGSVSTLKIQRTERGDSAVYLCASSPAGTSALNEQFFGPGTRLTVL.

The gene calls are TRBV20-1 and TRBJ2-6, with D possibly being TRBD2 (6 bases). The CDR3 covers 15 residues. Germline loops: CDR1 DFQATT, CDR2 SNEGSKA (reference sequence). Trimming pared 5 bases from V and 0 bases from J, leaving 11 bases between. This chain's CDR3 is CSALAGGSGANVLTF. The CDR3 DNA sequence: TGCAGTGCTCTAGCCGGGGGCTCTGGGGCCAACGTCCTGACTTTC.

The table lists this clonotype with many counts. The junction and the germline gene differ at one end; a read error may be behind it. The V gene is TRBV5-1, the J gene TRBJ2-6; weak D call: TRBD2 (6 bases). CDR1 and CDR2 from the germline V gene are SGHRS and YFSETQ. This CDR3 contains 15 residues. Here the CDR3 DNA reads TGTGCCAGCAGCTTAGGAGGGGCCGGGGCCAACGTCCTGACTTTC. Translated: CASSLGGAGANVLTF.